This TCR beta chain was recovered during a study of CD8 T cells in Susac syndrome. Random hexamers were used to reverse transcribe an amount of about 0.45 to 1 ug RNA. TCRdb re-derived calls from the immunoSEQ multiplex PCR reads in MiXCR, one entry per CDR3 protein. Among around 110,000 distinct CDR3 sequences listed, less than 95% were seen once. Deletions cut 10 bases from V and 10 bases from J, with 22 bases between. The V gene's germline CDR1 is ENHRY and CDR2 SYGVKD. This CDR3 spans 14 amino acids. Study outcomes and limitations: Several Susac-specific public clones appeared in CD8+ TEMRA repertoires, and around 16 in total CD8+ repertoires.

Turning to this clonotype: The antigen is undetermined.

Blood CD8+ and CD4+ T cells underwent high-throughput TCR beta sequencing. The sequence came from a human donor with Susac syndrome. The chain carries TRBV10-3 and TRBJ1-4; a possible D gene is TRBD1 (5 bases). Sequences were obtained from CD8+ T cells from PBMCs. CDR3 loop: CATAGWQGEGKLFF. The CDR3 DNA follows: TGTGCCACGGCGGGCTGGCAGGGAGAAGGAAAACTGTTTTTT.